Below are 7 T cell receptor beta chains sequenced from a single sample in a study of shared clonotypes between healthy human individuals. Profiled with immunoSEQ multiplex PCR; TCRdb holds only in-frame clones, not every one. The sample holds about 490,000 clones; 81% are singletons and the top ten take about an eighth. Sequenced: PBMCs. The receptors stem from a woman aged 40 to 50 in good health. Some clones in this sample may be carry-over from other donors' samples.

Note on this clone: A far larger clone is off by one base, so a read error is likely. Other DNA sequences in this specimen translate into the identical CDR3. The V and J genes are TRBV9 and TRBJ1-3; weak D call: TRBD1 (5 bases). Germline V gene data show CDR1 as SGDLS and CDR2 as YYNGEE. The CDR3 length is 13 residues. CDR3 amino acids: CASSPQGGNTIYF. The CDR3 coding sequence is TGTGCCAGCAGCCCCCAGGGTGGAAACACTATATATTTT.

This clone has only one observation. The CDR3 sequence is CASSVVAGSYNEQFF. CDR3 bases: TGTGCCAGCAGCGTAGTCGCGGGCTCCTACAATGAGCAGTTCTTC. This sequence joins TRBV9 and TRBJ2-1, with TRBD2 as a possible D gene (5 bases). V was trimmed by 0 bases and J by 0 bases, leaving 7 bases between them. The CDR3 contains 15 residues. Germline V gene lookup returns CDR1 SGDLS and CDR2 YYNGEE.

This rearrangement joins TRBV28 to TRBJ1-1, with 7 bases fitting TRBD1. Germline assignment: CDR1 MDHEN and CDR2 SYDVKM. This CDR3 has 15 residues. The V segment lost 5 bases and the J segment 1 base; nucleotides outside the gene matches: 7. The CDR3 is CASSKGGSGNTEAFF. CDR3 nucleotide sequence: TGTGCCAGCAGTAAAGGGGGCTCCGGGAACACTGAAGCTTTCTTT.

This chain uses TRBV11-2 with TRBJ2-1; D may be TRBD2 (6 bases). This CDR3 is 15 amino acids long. Germline CDR1 SGHAT, CDR2 FQNNGV. V lost 5 bases and J lost 2, with 13 bases in between. The CDR3 protein is CASSQSSGAYNEQFF. CDR3 DNA sequence: TGTGCCAGCAGCCAGAGTAGCGGAGCCTACAATGAGCAGTTCTTC.

This clone has more than one count but fewer than ten. One base separates it from a far larger clone, so it is likely a read error. J is TRBJ1-1 and V is TRBV30; D uncertain. This CDR3 is built from 16 residues. CDR1 and CDR2 (germline): GTSNPN, SVGIG (reference sequence). The V and J ends lost 0 bases and 4 bases respectively, with 18 bases between them. CDR3 nucleotide sequence: TGTGCCTGGAGTGTACCGTCCCCTTCGGGGAGCACTGAAGCTTTCTTT. It translates to CAWSVPSPSGSTEAFF.

As regards this clone: A far larger clone is one base from this, pointing to a likely read error. Different DNA sequences within this sample yield the same CDR3. The chain joins TRBV5-4 to TRBJ2-3; D assignment may be TRBD1 or TRBD2 (6 bases each). Germline V gene sequence: CDR1 SGHNT, CDR2 YYREEE (reference sequence). This CDR3 has 15 amino acids. The CDR3 is CASSSPWGRTDTQYF. The CDR3 region has the DNA TGTGCCAGCAGCTCTCCTTGGGGGAGGACAGATACGCAGTACTTT.

The genes are TRBV29-1 and TRBJ2-7, with D perhaps matching TRBD2 (6 bases). The J call may be mistaken, given a closer DNA end match to TRBJ2-1. Germline-derived CDR1 and CDR2 are SQVTM and ANQGSEA. CDR3 length equals 14 residues. The CDR3 loop reads CSVRRDGTYNEQFF. CDR3 DNA: TGCAGCGTGAGGAGGGACGGCACCTACAATGAGCAGTTCTTC.